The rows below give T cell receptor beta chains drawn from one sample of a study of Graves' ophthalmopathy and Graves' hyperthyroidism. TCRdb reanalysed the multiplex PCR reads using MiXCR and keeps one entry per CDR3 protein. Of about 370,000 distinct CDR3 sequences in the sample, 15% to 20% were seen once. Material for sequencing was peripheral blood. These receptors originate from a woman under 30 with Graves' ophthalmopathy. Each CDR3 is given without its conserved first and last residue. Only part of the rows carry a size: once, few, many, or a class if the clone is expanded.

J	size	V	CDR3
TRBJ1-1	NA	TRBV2	ASRNQGTTEAF
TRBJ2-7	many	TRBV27	ASSPPDRGEYEQY
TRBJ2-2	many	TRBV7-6	ASMLNTGELF
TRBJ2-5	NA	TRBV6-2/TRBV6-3	ASSYAGTSYQETQY
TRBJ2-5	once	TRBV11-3	ASSFLLAGQETQY
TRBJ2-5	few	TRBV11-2	ASSDDGYEGYQETQY
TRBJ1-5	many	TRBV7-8	ASSPSGHLSNQPQH
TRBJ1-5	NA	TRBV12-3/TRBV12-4	ASSPPDGDAQH
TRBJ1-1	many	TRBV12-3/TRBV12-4	ASSSKQNTRDSF
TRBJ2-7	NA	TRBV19	ASRVGGDAVYEQY
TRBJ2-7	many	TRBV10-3	AISGTYSYEQY
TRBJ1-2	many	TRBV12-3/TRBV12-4	ASSINRSGYGYT
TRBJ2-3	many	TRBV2	ASIGLAGGPFTDTQY
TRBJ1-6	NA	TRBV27	ASSLSRGLHNSPLH
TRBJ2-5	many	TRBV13	ASSLWTSGGWGETQY
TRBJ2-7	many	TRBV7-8	ASSLGVLAGGNSYEQY
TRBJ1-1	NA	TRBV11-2	ASSPSGGADTEAF
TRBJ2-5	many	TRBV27	ASSSPASGQETQY
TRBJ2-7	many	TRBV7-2	ASSPEGTTNPYEQY
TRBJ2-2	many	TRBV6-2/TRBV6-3	ASSYVGAGELF
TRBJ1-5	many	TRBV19	ASSIDAGGSNQPQH
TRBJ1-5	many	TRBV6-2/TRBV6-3	ASRKGGQPQH
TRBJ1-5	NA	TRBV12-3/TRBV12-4	ASSPGDRPFNNQPQH
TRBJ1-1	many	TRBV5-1	ASSFYQGAQGEAF
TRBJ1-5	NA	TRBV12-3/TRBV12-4	ASITGMGPQH
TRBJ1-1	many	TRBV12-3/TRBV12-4	ASTDRENTEAF
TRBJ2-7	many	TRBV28	ASSLEVENYEQY
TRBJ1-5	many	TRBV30	AWSYREDQPQH
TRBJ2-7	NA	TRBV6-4	ASSALPTSGGSYEQY
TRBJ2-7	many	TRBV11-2	ASSLDERGSYEQY
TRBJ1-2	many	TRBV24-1	ATSDPMISGQGRSGYT
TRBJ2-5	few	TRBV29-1	SVGMVKRTGAFQETQY
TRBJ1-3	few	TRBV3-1	ASSQGGLSGNTIY
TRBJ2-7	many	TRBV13	ASSPGIGTADYEQY
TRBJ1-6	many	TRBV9	ASSAFKQGSDAPLH
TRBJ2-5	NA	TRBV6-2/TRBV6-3	ASRGSGSGETQY
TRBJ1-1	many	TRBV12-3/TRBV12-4	ASSLRTFGAF
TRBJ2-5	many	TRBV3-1	ASSRLAGVLETQY
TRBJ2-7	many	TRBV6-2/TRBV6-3	ASSYLDRGREQY
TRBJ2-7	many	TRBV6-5	ASRVVGDYEQY
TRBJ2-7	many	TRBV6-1	ASSELAGWEQY
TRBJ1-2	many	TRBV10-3	AITKGQGLHDYGYT
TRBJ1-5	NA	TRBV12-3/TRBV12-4	ASTGQNQPQH
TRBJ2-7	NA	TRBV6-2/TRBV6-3	ASSYFHPRESGSYEQY
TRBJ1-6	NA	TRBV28	ASSWTGPNSPLH
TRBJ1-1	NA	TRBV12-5	ASGLEDMNTEAF
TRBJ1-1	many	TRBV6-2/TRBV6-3	ASVTVGAEAF
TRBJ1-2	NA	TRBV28	ASSPTSTKIYGYT
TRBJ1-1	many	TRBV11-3	ASSLFRRGANTEAF
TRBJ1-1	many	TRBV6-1	ASSEVVGGEAF
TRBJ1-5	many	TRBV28	ASSLPGRGPEQPQH
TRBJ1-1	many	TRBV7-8	ASSHQAGLAF